This TCR beta chain was found in a study of regulatory T cells in long-lasting Graves disease (dated by TCRdb to the early 2020s). Turning to the overall study: Patients with newly diagnosed Graves' disease had been on antithyroid drugs for under 3 months. This study used TCR sequencing and RNA sequencing of peripheral blood to compare persistent Graves' disease patients against newly diagnosed Graves' disease patients. The study was conducted in China and was registered as a clinical trial. TCR sequencing covered roughly 13 persistent and roughly 20 newly diagnosed Graves' disease patients, 33 samples in total.

Worth noting for this clonotype: There is no known antigen for this receptor. One base away there is no much larger clone; base qualities are not given.

Libraries were built with multiplex PCR. The run used an Illumina HiSeq 4000. To build TCR beta libraries, CDR3 regions were amplified by Arm-PCR using iRepertoire HTBI primers. Before sequencing, the PCR products underwent gel purification. Regarding the original processing steps: A total of around 59 TRBV and 14 TRBJ segments were identified across samples and were used for gene usage analysis of CDR3 amino acid clonotypes. Filtered high-quality paired reads were merged into contigs using COPE and FqMerger. Contigs were aligned with BLAST to IMGT TRBV, TRBD and TRBJ reference genes, and CDR3 was defined per IMGT. Clonotypes above 0.1% frequency were classified as highly expanded clones. Shannon entropy served as the measure of repertoire diversity, while the Gini coefficient captured V-J evenness. A clonotype found in more than one individual was treated as public. Through fastp at Q25 and MiXCR, TCRdb rebuilt clones from the public reads, retaining in-frame beta chains. CDR3 protein sequences are deduplicated, and each keeps its most common genes and DNA. These V and J calls derive from TCRdb rather than the authors' analysis. The sample table records 520,000 or so distinct CDR3 sequences; approximately 12% of these occur just once. 7.5% to 9% of the sample lies in the top ten.

CDR1 and CDR2, per the germline V gene, are KGHSH and LQKENI. V and J are truncated by 9 bases and 0 bases respectively, leaving an intervening sequence of 18 bases. From its cysteine to its phenylalanine, the CDR3 spans 16 amino acids. Solely the CDR3 DNA is kept, with 48 bases framed from the first base. Points the paper makes about the study in general: Compared with newly diagnosed patients, persistent Graves' disease patients had lower TCR Shannon entropy and fewer highly expanded clones, which suggests clonal expansion. Peripheral blood alone was examined, since thyroid tissue, which constituted the primary lesion, could not be accessed. Preferential use of TRBV28, TRBJ1-2 and TRBJ2-5 was observed in persistent disease, whereas TRBV20-1 and TRBJ2-1 were favored in newly diagnosed disease. Only the TCR beta chain was sequenced and analyzed. Persistent patients shared more public clonotypes among themselves (over 2,500) than newly diagnosed patients did (about 900). The small sample size was acknowledged by the authors as a limitation that may reduce accuracy.

The intended sense of this specimen's time point label: newly diagnosed GD, antithyroid drugs for less than 3 months. For both TCR sequencing and RNA sequencing, RNA was extracted from PBMCs in TRIzol. Graves' disease was diagnosed according to American Thyroid Association guidelines. The patients came from an endocrinology department in Xi'an, China. From each patient, nine milliliters of peripheral blood was collected into an EDTA anticoagulant tube. PBMCs were isolated by Ficoll Paque Plus density gradient separation without further T cell sorting. An Agilent 2100 Bioanalyzer and agarose gel were used to check RNA quality, while a NanoDrop 2000 measured RNA concentration. These sequences were also reported in another study, on T cells in Graves' hyperthyroidism and ophthalmopathy. Per the second study: Stable Graves' hyperthyroidism was defined as the absence of progression to ophthalmopathy over 18 months of follow-up. The hyperthyroidism patients were between 18 and 65 years old and newly diagnosed, with a disease duration of less than 2 months. The study excluded patients with uncontrolled infections, other autoimmune diseases, pregnancy or lactation. Clinical symptoms, serum thyroxine and TRAb, thyroid ultrasound, and orbital computed tomography formed the basis for the diagnoses. A first-round RT-PCR of the TCR CDR3 used the HTBI primer set with the Qiagen OneStep RT-PCR kit. Most expanded thyroid clonotypes (frequency above 0.001) were also found in blood, which suggests that blood repertoires may mirror thyroid immune responses. In cross-validation, a model built on a 13 V-J signature told ophthalmopathy apart from stable hyperthyroidism with 87.88% sensitivity and around 83% specificity, and in testing the same model reached 80%/75%. In validation, progression to ophthalmopathy was predicted by the model with roughly 69% sensitivity and 72.22% specificity, a median of 6.5 months before onset. A discovery cohort of about 100 patients, 43 with Graves' ophthalmopathy and over 55 with stable Graves' hyperthyroidism, was used to find distinguishing TCR V-J signatures. Prospective prediction of ophthalmopathy was tested in an independent validation cohort consisting of about 20 hyperthyroidism patients and 15 to 17 patients who later progressed to ophthalmopathy. The 85 to 100 discovery patients were divided at random into training and test sets in a 7:3 ratio. The study also compared thyroid tissue and blood T-cell repertoires from five or six Graves' hyperthyroidism patients. After blood sampling, hyperthyroidism patients were treated with methimazole at a starting dose of 30 mg daily, and ophthalmopathy patients were treated with high-dose intravenous methylprednisolone. The libraries were constructed in a second round of multiplex PCR and then size-selected and purified. Paired-end sequencing of the libraries was performed with 100 bp reads on an Illumina HiSeq2000. Raw data were processed with SOAPnuke, discarding reads with adapters, uncalled bases, mean Phred below 15, or no exact constant-primer or identifier match. COPE v1.2.5 was used to merge high-quality paired reads, and clonotypes were defined as unique nucleotide sequences. MiTCR v1.1 was used to align the clonotypes against IMGT TRBV, TRBD and TRBJ reference segments. Analysis was restricted to V-J combinations with a frequency above 0.0001, which covered 98% to 99.2% of repertoires. The TCS score was defined as the ratio of F50 (clonal expansion) to E x V (chaos), calculated using BLOSUM62-based TCRdist between CDR3 peptides within each V-J. Welch's t-statistics and random forest reduced roughly 540 V-J features to 13, which were used in a naive Bayes classifier (R e1071). Sample size was not statistically predetermined, and investigators were not blinded to group allocation. According to the paper, TCR Vbeta CDR3 sequencing was carried out on 135 peripheral blood samples, which came from under 50 ophthalmopathy, under 80 hyperthyroidism and roughly 17 progressor patients.

The sequencing used peripheral blood mononuclear cells (PBMCs), collected at new diagnosis, from a patient treated with antithyroid drugs. The sequence was obtained from a woman aged 25-40 years with Graves disease. Donor details come from another sample of the same person, matched by shared clones. The chain was built from TRBV18 and TRBJ1-3, and the D gene may be TRBD1, 5 bases matching. The CDR3 region has the sequence CASSFRGPLSGNTIYF. The DNA sequence reads TGTGCCAGTTCCTTCCGGGGACCACTCTCTGGAAACACCATATATTTT.